The 26 T cell receptor beta chains reported below all come from one sample, sequenced in a study of somatic mutations in cytotoxic T cells in rheumatoid arthritis. This table comes from immunoSEQ multiplex PCR, and its TCRdb copy is limited to in-frame clones, with some not included. Of tens of thousands of clones listed, around 86% are singletons. The source material was CD8+ T cells sorted from blood. Every receptor here comes from an adult with rheumatoid arthritis.

This clone was observed a single time. The chain joins TRBV6-5 to TRBJ2-2, with D possibly matching TRBD1 (5 bases). This CDR3 has 16 amino acids. Trimming shortened V by 4 bases and J by 6 bases, and 18 bases separated the two germline ends. Germline V gene data show CDR1 as MNHEY and CDR2 as SVGAGI. As DNA, the CDR3 is TGTGCCAGCAGTTTTTCAGGCAGGGAAGGAGCCGGGGAGCTGTTTTTT. This sequence encodes CASSFSGREGAGELFF.

This clone was recorded once. The chain couples TRBV30 to TRBJ1-5; D unclear. V was clipped by 0 bases and J by 7 bases, with 10 bases between them. This CDR3 region has 13 residues. The germline CDR1 and CDR2 sequences are GTSNPN and SVGIG (reference sequence). The CDR3 reads CAWSVRGQQPQHF. CDR3 DNA: TGTGCCTGGAGTGTACGGGGTCAGCAGCCCCAGCATTTT.

This chain connects TRBV25-1 to TRBJ2-7, with 13 bases that match TRBD2. The CDR3 length is 16 residues. V was clipped by 0 bases and J by 7 bases; unmatched bases: 6. From germline, CDR1 is MGHDK and CDR2 SYGVNS. CDR3 bases: TGTGCCAGCAGTGAATACGAACTAGCGGGAGGGCATGAGCAGTACTTC. Translating it yields CASSEYELAGGHEQYF.

This clone was seen a handful of times. The CDR3 sequence is CASSPMDRNRANSPLHF. CDR3 nucleotides: TGTGCCAGCAGCCCGATGGACAGGAACCGGGCAAATTCACCCCTCCACTTT. The chain joins TRBV5-5 to TRBJ1-6, with 7 bases identical to TRBD1. This CDR3 has 17 amino acids. The V gene end was trimmed by 4 bases and the J gene end by 7 bases; junction bases not matched to a gene: 14. Germline CDR1 is SGHKS and CDR2 is YYEKEE (reference sequence).

The V and J genes are TRBV6-1 and TRBJ2-7, with 8 bases fitting TRBD1. The CDR3 has 14 residues. CDR1 and CDR2 from the germline V gene are MNHNS and SASEGT. The V and J ends lost 4 bases and 4 bases, in that order; junction bases with no gene match: 6. The CDR3 sequence is CASSGGQGTYEQYF. CDR3 in DNA: TGTGCCAGCAGTGGAGGACAGGGTACGTACGAGCAGTACTTC.

The rearrangement joins TRBV7-9 to TRBJ1-1, with D unresolved. The CDR3 covers 14 residues. Germline-derived CDR1 and CDR2 are SEHNR and FQNEAQ (reference sequence). V lost 4 bases and J lost 4, with 13 bases in between. The CDR3 loop is CASSSRIGRTEAFF. CDR3 in DNA: TGTGCCAGCAGCTCCCGCATAGGACGCACTGAAGCTTTCTTT.

The chain has TRBV20-1 and TRBJ2-3; D is undetermined. Germline V gives CDR1 DFQATT, CDR2 SNEGSKA (reference sequence). The CDR3 is 10 amino acids. V was shortened by 1 base and J by 5 bases, with 1 base between the two germline ends. CDR3: CSARGDTQYF. For the CDR3, the DNA is TGCAGTGCTAGAGGAGATACGCAGTATTTT.

Points on this clone: One junction end disagrees with the germline gene, perhaps due to a read error. V is TRBV19 and J is TRBJ1-5, with D perhaps TRBD1 (5 bases). This CDR3 is 11 amino acids long. CDR1 and CDR2 from the germline V gene are LNHDA and SQIVND (reference sequence). The CDR3, as DNA: TGTGCCAGTAGTAAGGGGAGGACCCATTACTTT. Encoded protein: CASSKGRTHYF.

The rearrangement joins TRBV27 to TRBJ2-1; 7 bases are a match to TRBD1. The CDR3 runs 16 residues. V was pared by 2 bases and J by 2 bases, with 6 bases of the junction left unmatched. From germline, CDR1 is MNHEY and CDR2 SMNVEV (reference sequence). The CDR3 region has the DNA TGTGCCAGCAGTTTAGGTCCAGGGGGAACCTACAATGAGCAGTTCTTC. Its translation: CASSLGPGGTYNEQFF.

The chain is built from TRBV7-2 and TRBJ2-7, with 7 bases lining up with TRBD1. The germline gives CDR1 SGHTA, CDR2 FQGNSA. There are 13 residues in the CDR3. With V trimmed by 5 bases and J by 7 bases, 8 bases remained unmatched. The CDR3 region has the DNA TGTGCCAGCAGCCCAAGGGGGCTGTTGGAGCAGTACTTC. Its translation is CASSPRGLLEQYF.

This clone was detected only once. The rearrangement joins TRBV5-6 to TRBJ2-1, with a weak D call TRBD2 (5 bases). The CDR3 loop spans 13 amino acids. V was pared by 4 bases and J by 6 bases, with 11 bases between. From germline, CDR1 is SGHDT and CDR2 YYEEEE. In nucleotides, the CDR3 is TGTGCCAGCAGCCTGGGAGCCCCCAATGAGCAGTTCTTC. Protein product: CASSLGAPNEQFF.

In its sample, this clone was seen once. The chain links TRBV5-1 to TRBJ2-7; D call uncertain. CDR3 size: 14 residues. Germline V CDR1 and CDR2: SGHRS, YFSETQ. Trimming shortened V by 4 bases and J by 5 bases, and 16 bases separated the two germline ends. This CDR3 reads CASSEDPPPDEQYF. CDR3 in DNA: TGCGCCAGCAGCGAGGACCCCCCACCGGACGAGCAGTACTTC.

The V and J genes are TRBV27 and TRBJ2-5; D tentatively reads TRBD1 or TRBD2 (5 bases each). V was trimmed by 4 bases and J by 5 bases, leaving 5 bases between them. The germline V gene encodes CDR1 MNHEY and CDR2 SMNVEV (reference sequence). The CDR3 spans 11 residues. The CDR3 DNA reads TGTGCCAGCAGTTGGGGGGAGACCCAGTACTTC. Translated: CASSWGETQYF.

This chain joins TRBV6-4 and TRBJ2-5; 8 bases are shared with TRBD1. Germline V gene lookup returns CDR1 MRHNA and CDR2 SNTAGT. This CDR3 spans 14 amino acids. V was pared by 4 bases and J by 5 bases, with 6 bases of the junction left unmatched. The CDR3 DNA reads as TGTGCCAGCAGTGCGTCAGGGGGCTCGGAGACCCAGTACTTC. This codes for CASSASGGSETQYF.

The V gene is TRBV5-4, the J gene TRBJ2-3; D may be TRBD2 (7 bases). Germline V CDR1 and CDR2: SGHNT, YYREEE (reference sequence). V lost 0 bases, J lost 0 bases, and 14 bases lay in between. The CDR3 runs 17 residues. The CDR3 region is CASSLATRGPSTDTQYF. The CDR3 bases are TGTGCCAGCAGCTTGGCCACGCGGGGGCCTAGCACAGATACGCAGTATTTT.

The CDR3 nucleotides read TGTGCCAGCAGCCAAGGGAAGGGGCTCGTCTATGGCTACACCTTC. Encoded protein: CASSQGKGLVYGYTF. The chain uses TRBV14 and TRBJ1-2, with a possible D match to TRBD1 (5 bases). Per the germline V gene, CDR1 is SGHDN and CDR2 is FVKESK. This CDR3 has 15 residues. Trimming removed 1 base at V and 4 bases at J, with 13 bases between.

V is TRBV19 and J is TRBJ1-2; D uncertain. Germline loops: CDR1 LNHDA, CDR2 SQIVND (reference sequence). V was clipped by 5 bases and J by 10 bases, with 17 bases between them. This CDR3 contains 13 residues. The CDR3 loop reads CASSWRRSADYTF. Written as DNA, the CDR3 is TGTGCCAGTAGTTGGAGACGTTCGGCTGACTACACCTTC.

This chain joins TRBV13 and TRBJ2-3; D may match TRBD1 or TRBD2 (5 bases each). The CDR3 is 14 residues long. V was shortened by 7 bases and J by 6 bases, with 17 bases between the two germline ends. CDR1 is PRHDT and CDR2 is FYEKMQ in the germline V gene (reference sequence). The CDR3 DNA sequence: TGTGCCAGCAACCCGGGACCCCAGCGGGATACGCAGTATTTT. Translated, it gives CASNPGPQRDTQYF.

DNA for the CDR3: TGTGCCAGCAGCGTAGCTAGCGGGAGAGTGGGTATGGCCGGGGAGCTGTTTTTT. Amino acid sequence: CASSVASGRVGMAGELFF. This rearrangement joins TRBV9 to TRBJ2-2; 10 bases match TRBD2. V shed 0 bases, J shed 6 bases, and the junction held 11 bases outside the gene matches. CDR1 and CDR2 (germline): SGDLS, YYNGEE. The CDR3 is 18 amino acids.

The chain couples TRBV4-3 to TRBJ1-2; D possibly corresponds to TRBD1 (5 bases). The germline V gene encodes CDR1 LGHNA and CDR2 YSLEER. This CDR3 comprises 15 residues. V lost 0 bases and J 4 bases, leaving 12 bases between the germline ends. The CDR3 region is CASSQDSGWGYGYTF. In DNA, the CDR3 is TGCGCCAGCAGCCAAGATTCAGGGTGGGGCTATGGCTACACCTTC.

This sequence joins TRBV7-9 and TRBJ2-2, with TRBD2 identical over 8 bases. Trimming removed 5 bases from V and 0 bases from J; junction bases left unmatched: 11. Germline CDR1 is SEHNR and CDR2 is FQNEAQ (reference sequence). The CDR3 runs 18 residues. In nucleotides, the CDR3 is TGTGCCAGCAGCCTCTCGTATCCGGGACTAGCGAACACCGGGGAGCTGTTTTTT. It translates to CASSLSYPGLANTGELFF.

The sample holds one count of this clone. The chain couples TRBV2 to TRBJ2-3; D possibly corresponds to TRBD2 (6 bases). CDR1 and CDR2 from the germline V gene are SNHLY and FYNNEI. The CDR3 extends over 14 amino acids. Trimming shortened V by 8 bases and J by 2 bases, and 14 bases separated the two germline ends. CDR3: CASPGLAFTDTQYF. The CDR3 DNA reads TGTGCCAGCCCGGGACTTGCCTTCACAGATACGCAGTATTTT.

This rearrangement joins TRBV28 to TRBJ2-7, with unresolved D. This CDR3 is 10 amino acids long. Per the germline V gene, CDR1 is MDHEN and CDR2 is SYDVKM. Trimming removed 10 bases from V and 6 bases from J, with 10 bases in between. The CDR3 DNA reads TGTGCCACCTCGAGGAGCGAGCAGTACTTC. Its translation: CATSRSEQYF.

The J gene is TRBJ1-1, the V gene TRBV4-1; possible D gene TRBD1, 6 bases. This CDR3 has 11 amino acids. Germline lookup yields CDR1 MGHRA and CDR2 YSYEKL. Trimming cost V 4 bases and J 8 bases, with 8 bases left between them. DNA of the CDR3: TGCGCCAGCAGCCGAACAGGGGAAGCTTTCTTT. Its translation: CASSRTGEAFF.

V usage is TRBV13 and J usage is TRBJ2-6; the match to TRBD1 covers 8 bases. The germline V gene has CDR1 PRHDT and CDR2 FYEKMQ (reference sequence). Trimming removed 0 bases from V and 6 bases from J; junction bases left unmatched: 4. This CDR3 has 16 amino acids. The CDR3 protein is CASSLGGQAAANVLTF. CDR3 in DNA: TGTGCCAGCAGCTTAGGGGGACAGGCTGCGGCCAACGTCCTGACTTTC.

This rearrangement joins TRBV19 to TRBJ1-1; D gene uncertain. Trimming stripped 1 base from V and 4 bases from J, with 10 bases between. The CDR3 is made up of 14 amino acids. The germline CDR1 and CDR2 sequences are LNHDA and SQIVND (reference sequence). DNA for the CDR3: TGTGCCAGTAGTATAGGTAGCCTGGGCACTGAAGCTTTCTTT. This sequence encodes CASSIGSLGTEAFF.